These 21 T cell receptor beta chains share one sample of origin, sequenced in a study of technical replicates of blood from several donors. The data were produced by immunoSEQ multiplex PCR, yet TCRdb's version contains in-frame clones alone and is incomplete. The sample consists of around 60,000 clones, 92% of them appearing once. Source material: PBMCs. The origin of the receptors is a human donor in good health. Some clones in this sample may be carry-over from other donors' samples.

In the case of this clone: Other nucleotide sequences from this sample produce the same CDR3. The genes are TRBV4-3 and TRBJ1-1; tentative D call: TRBD1 (5 bases). There are 15 residues in the CDR3. Germline CDR1 is LGHNA and CDR2 is YSLEER. Trimming shortened V by 0 bases and J by 2 bases, and 10 bases separated the two germline ends. The DNA for the CDR3 is TGCGCCAGCAGCCAAGACACAGGCTTAAACACTGAAGCTTTCTTT. This translates into CASSQDTGLNTEAFF.

V and J are TRBV5-6 and TRBJ1-3; D may be TRBD1 (5 bases). In germline, CDR1 is SGHDT, CDR2 YYEEEE. V shed 4 bases and J shed 2 bases, with 10 bases lying between them. The length of the CDR3 is 14 residues. CDR3: CASSLRTTGNTIYF. In DNA form, the CDR3 reads TGTGCCAGCAGCCTACGGACAACTGGAAACACCATATATTTT.

The gene calls are TRBV4-2 and TRBJ2-7; 7 bases are a match to TRBD2. Germline CDR1 is LGHNA and CDR2 is YNFKEQ. There are 17 residues in the CDR3. The V and J ends lost 5 bases and 4 bases, in that order; junction bases with no gene match: 17. The CDR3 coding sequence is TGTGCCAGCAGCTCCTATCCTAGGCTAGCGGAACGGTACGAGCAGTACTTC. Translated, it gives CASSSYPRLAERYEQYF.

The J gene is TRBJ1-5, the V gene TRBV19; 8 bases match TRBD1. Unmatched junction bases numbered 11, after V lost 6 bases and J lost 4 bases. The CDR3 is 16 residues long. Germline V lookup: CDR1 LNHDA, CDR2 SQIVND (reference sequence). For the CDR3, the DNA is TGTGCCAGTAGCAGGCCATGGCAGGGGGCTAATCAGCCCCAGCATTTT. Translation gives CASSRPWQGANQPQHF.

The chain carries TRBV7-6 and TRBJ2-2, with 8 bases lining up with TRBD2. The CDR3 runs to 15 residues. Germline V gives CDR1 SGHVS, CDR2 FNYEAQ. Unmatched junction bases numbered 4, after V lost 4 bases and J lost 3 bases. The CDR3 here is CASSSSGGDTGELFF. The CDR3 nucleotides read TGTGCCAGCAGCTCCTCGGGGGGGGACACCGGGGAGCTGTTTTTT.

The CDR3 spells CASSLHRGGGNMAQHF. The CDR3 DNA reads as TGTGCCAGCAGCTTACACAGGGGAGGCGGGAATATGGCCCAGCATTTT. This rearrangement joins TRBV7-2 to TRBJ1-5; 7 bases are shared with TRBD1. Germline lookup yields CDR1 SGHTA and CDR2 FQGNSA. Losses at the gene ends were 2 bases for V and 11 bases for J; bases not matched to a gene: 15. The length of the CDR3 is 16 residues. The whole variable domain, filled in from reference TRBV7-2 and TRBJ1-5, reads GAGVSQSPSNKVTEKGKDVELRCDPISGHTALYWYRQSLGQGLEFLIYFQGNSAPDKSGLPSDRFSAERTGGSVSTLTIQRTQQEDSAVYLCASSLHRGGGNMAQHFGDGTRLSIL.

The chain uses TRBV2 and TRBJ2-3; D is possibly TRBD2 (5 bases). The CDR3 is 14 amino acids. Germline CDR1 and CDR2: SNHLY and FYNNEI. The V end lost 10 bases, the J end lost 0 bases, and 14 bases lay between the germline ends. The CDR3 is CATRLQPSTDTQYF. Here the CDR3 DNA reads TGTGCCACACGACTACAACCTAGCACAGATACGCAGTATTTT.

The chain carries TRBV9 and TRBJ2-7; the D is unclear. This CDR3 comprises 13 residues. V lost 4 bases, J lost 5 bases, and 13 bases lay in between. CDR1 SGDLS and CDR2 YYNGEE come from the germline V gene. CDR3 amino acids: CASSPSQGDEQYF. As DNA, the CDR3 is TGTGCCAGCAGCCCCTCCCAAGGAGACGAGCAGTACTTC.

This chain joins TRBV5-6 and TRBJ2-5; D is possibly TRBD2 (7 bases). The CDR3 loop spans 13 amino acids. Per the germline V gene, CDR1 is SGHDT and CDR2 is YYEEEE. V was clipped by 2 bases and J by 5 bases, with 10 bases between them. This chain's CDR3 is CASSFGGRETQYF. CDR3 DNA sequence: TGTGCCAGCAGCTTCGGGGGGCGGGAGACCCAGTACTTC.

V is TRBV5-1 and J is TRBJ2-3, with 9 nucleotides matching TRBD2. This CDR3 spans 15 amino acids. CDR1 and CDR2 (germline): SGHRS, YFSETQ. The J segment lost 4 bases and the V segment lost 3 bases, leaving 6 bases of the junction unmatched. This CDR3 reads CASSSLAGAADTQYF. As DNA, the CDR3 is TGCGCCAGCAGCTCGTTAGCGGGAGCGGCAGATACGCAGTATTTT. The full variable domain, completed using reference TRBV5-1 and TRBJ2-3, is KAGVTQTPRYLIKTRGQQVTLSCSPISGHRSVSWYQQTPGQGLQFLFEYFSETQRNKGNFPGRFSGRQFSNSRSEMNVSTLELGDSALYLCASSSLAGAADTQYFGPGTRLTVL.

The chain recombines TRBV5-6 with TRBJ1-2, with D hard to call. Germline V gives CDR1 SGHDT, CDR2 YYEEEE. Trimming pared 1 base from V and 4 bases from J, leaving 5 bases between. CDR3 length: 12 residues. CDR3 protein: CASSLSSYGYTF. In DNA, the CDR3 is TGTGCCAGCAGCTTGTCCAGCTATGGCTACACCTTC.

This chain joins TRBV5-1 and TRBJ1-5; no firm D call. CDR1 and CDR2 from the germline V gene are SGHRS and YFSETQ. Trimming stripped 0 bases from V and 5 bases from J, with 6 bases between. The CDR3 has 13 amino acids. Here the CDR3 reads CASSLAQDQPQHF. CDR3 DNA sequence: TGCGCCAGCAGCTTGGCTCAGGATCAGCCCCAGCATTTT. The whole variable domain, filled in from reference TRBV5-1 and TRBJ1-5, reads KAGVTQTPRYLIKTRGQQVTLSCSPISGHRSVSWYQQTPGQGLQFLFEYFSETQRNKGNFPGRFSGRQFSNSRSEMNVSTLELGDSALYLCASSLAQDQPQHFGDGTRLSIL.

As for this clone: The junction departs from germline at one end; a sequencing error may be responsible. The gene calls are TRBV6-5 and TRBJ2-3, with 7 bases lining up with TRBD1. Germline CDR1 and CDR2: MNHEY and SVGAGI. The CDR3 runs to 13 residues. The DNA for the CDR3 is TGTGCCAGCAGTTACAAGCGTGGGACAGACGGGGAGTTT. This translates into CASSYKRGTDGEF.

The chain has TRBV7-6 and TRBJ1-2; D is unresolved. Germline V gene lookup returns CDR1 SGHVS and CDR2 FNYEAQ. V was cut by 5 bases and J by 5 bases, with 18 bases left in between. The CDR3 has 15 amino acids. CDR3 residues: CASSPILDGTYGYTF. The CDR3 DNA reads TGTGCCAGCAGCCCAATTCTAGACGGCACTTATGGCTACACCTTC.

The chain has TRBV5-6 and TRBJ2-3, with 9 bases that match TRBD2. The CDR3 has 15 residues. The V segment lost 6 bases and the J segment 1 base; nucleotides outside the gene matches: 6. Germline assignment: CDR1 SGHDT and CDR2 YYEEEE. Written as DNA, the CDR3 is TGTGCCAGCACCGTAGCGGGGGAGGGCACAGATACGCAGTATTTT. It encodes CASTVAGEGTDTQYF.

The chain has TRBV5-1 and TRBJ1-1, with 9 bases that match TRBD1. CDR1 is SGHRS, CDR2 YFSETQ, per germline. J was trimmed by 1 base and V by 2 bases; bases with no gene match: 0. The CDR3 loop spans 14 amino acids. The DNA for the CDR3 is TGCGCCAGCAGCTTACAGGGGGCGAACACTGAAGCTTTCTTT. Its protein is CASSLQGANTEAFF.

The chain joins TRBV27 to TRBJ2-2, with 7 positions matching TRBD2. CDR3 size: 15 residues. Trimming at V came to 6 bases and at J to 4 bases, leaving 8 bases not matched to a gene. Per germline, CDR1 MNHEY and CDR2 SMNVEV (reference sequence). CDR3 loop: CASRDGGIRTGELFF. The CDR3 DNA is TGTGCCAGCAGAGACGGGGGGATTCGCACCGGGGAGCTGTTTTTT.

V usage is TRBV4-2 and J usage is TRBJ1-1; 7 bases are shared with TRBD1. Per the germline V gene, CDR1 is LGHNA and CDR2 is YNFKEQ. The V gene end was trimmed by 1 base and the J gene end by 5 bases; junction bases not matched to a gene: 7. This CDR3 has 15 residues. The CDR3 protein is CASSQASRGETEAFF. The CDR3 coding sequence is TGTGCCAGCAGCCAAGCGAGCAGGGGGGAGACTGAAGCTTTCTTT.

The count of this clone is one. V and J are TRBV5-1 and TRBJ2-1, with 9 bases fitting TRBD2. V was pared by 2 bases and J by 8 bases, with 5 bases of the junction left unmatched. Germline loops: CDR1 SGHRS, CDR2 YFSETQ. The CDR3 length is 14 residues. The CDR3 DNA sequence: TGCGCCAGCAGCTTCAGCGGGGGGCACGATGAGCAGTTCTTC. It codes for CASSFSGGHDEQFF.

V gene TRBV7-9 combines with J gene TRBJ2-5; TRBD2 aligns across 7 bases. The V segment lost 4 bases and the J segment 1 base; nucleotides outside the gene matches: 6. The CDR3 runs 15 residues. Germline-derived CDR1 and CDR2 are SEHNR and FQNEAQ (reference sequence). The CDR3 loop reads CASSSYLAVQETQYF. In DNA, the CDR3 is TGTGCCAGCAGCTCATACCTAGCGGTCCAAGAGACCCAGTACTTC.

The chain combines TRBV19 with TRBJ2-1; 9 bases map to TRBD1. Germline CDR1 reads LNHDA; CDR2 reads SQIVND (reference sequence). With 4 bases clipped from V and 4 bases from J, the junction kept 2 bases outside the gene matches. This CDR3 contains 14 residues. CDR3 nucleotides: TGTGCCAGTAGTAAGGGACAGGGATACAATGAGCAGTTCTTC. Amino acids: CASSKGQGYNEQFF.